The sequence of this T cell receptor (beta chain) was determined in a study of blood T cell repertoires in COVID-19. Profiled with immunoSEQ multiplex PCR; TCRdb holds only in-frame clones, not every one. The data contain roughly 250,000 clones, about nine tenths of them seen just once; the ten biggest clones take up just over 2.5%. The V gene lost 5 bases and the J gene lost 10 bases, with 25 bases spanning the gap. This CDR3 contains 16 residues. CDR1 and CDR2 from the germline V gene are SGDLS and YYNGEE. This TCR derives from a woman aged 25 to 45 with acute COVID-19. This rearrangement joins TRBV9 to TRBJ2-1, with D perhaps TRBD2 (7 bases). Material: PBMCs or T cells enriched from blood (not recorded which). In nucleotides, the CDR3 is TGTGCCAGCAGTTATAGCGGGCCAGGGGATACCACCGAGCAGTTCTTC. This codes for CASSYSGPGDTTEQFF.